This is a list of T cell receptor beta chains from one sample in a study of blood T cell repertoires in COVID-19. Sequencing was performed with immunoSEQ multiplex PCR; in TCRdb, only in-frame clones are kept and a portion is missing. Of fewer than 500,000 clones listed, 80% to 90% are singletons. Sequences were obtained from peripheral blood. These receptors originate from a man between 18 and 35 years old with COVID-19, enrolled during active disease. CDR3s include the opening cysteine and the closing phenylalanine or tryptophan. The order of the fields is V gene, D gene, clone size, J gene, CDR3 protein, CDR3 DNA. D genes are given only for firm matches. Not all rows give a size; the values are once, few, many and, for expanded clones, a class.

v_call: TRBV21-1
d_call: NA
clone_size: once
j_call: TRBJ1-5
cdr3_aa: CASSKRGRPSNQPQHF
cdr3_nt: TGTGCCAGCAGCAAAAGAGGCAGACCTAGCAATCAGCCCCAGCATTTT

v_call: TRBV7-9
d_call: NA
clone_size: once
j_call: TRBJ2-1
cdr3_aa: CASSLPGVSYNEQFF
cdr3_nt: TGTGCCAGCAGCTTACCGGGGGTCTCCTACAATGAGCAGTTCTTC

v_call: TRBV10-3
d_call: TRBD1
clone_size: NA
j_call: TRBJ1-6
cdr3_aa: CAYSRGQVNSPLHF
cdr3_nt: TGTGCCTATAGTAGAGGACAGGTTAATTCACCCCTCCACTTT

v_call: TRBV6-6
d_call: NA
clone_size: NA
j_call: TRBJ2-1
cdr3_aa: CASSYEVGGQFF
cdr3_nt: TGTGCCAGCAGTTACGAGGTGGGGGGGCAGTTCTTC

v_call: TRBV3-1/TRBV3-2
d_call: NA
clone_size: NA
j_call: TRBJ1-6
cdr3_aa: CASSFLRSPLHF
cdr3_nt: TGTGCCAGCAGCTTCCTTCGGTCACCCCTCCACTTT

v_call: TRBV30
d_call: TRBD1
clone_size: NA
j_call: TRBJ1-2
cdr3_aa: CAWRQIDRDHLYGYTF
cdr3_nt: TGTGCCTGGAGACAGATAGACAGGGACCACCTCTATGGCTACACCTTC

v_call: TRBV19
d_call: NA
clone_size: NA
j_call: TRBJ2-7
cdr3_aa: CASSEQRPPYEQYF
cdr3_nt: TGTGCCAGTAGTGAACAGAGACCTCCCTACGAGCAGTACTTC

v_call: TRBV2
d_call: NA
clone_size: NA
j_call: TRBJ2-5
cdr3_aa: CASSRGGRGVPGETQYF
cdr3_nt: TGTGCCAGCTCCCGGGGCGGCAGGGGGGTCCCCGGGGAGACCCAGTACTTC

v_call: TRBV9
d_call: NA
clone_size: NA
j_call: TRBJ1-2
cdr3_aa: CASRAVRRGYTF
cdr3_nt: TGTGCCAGCAGGGCCGTTCGCAGGGGCTACACCTTC

v_call: TRBV30
d_call: TRBD1
clone_size: NA
j_call: TRBJ1-2
cdr3_aa: CALAGTGGYGYTF
cdr3_nt: TGTGCCCTAGCCGGGACAGGGGGCTATGGCTACACCTTC

v_call: TRBV18
d_call: TRBD2
clone_size: NA
j_call: TRBJ2-7
cdr3_aa: CASSPELGGGYEQYF
cdr3_nt: TGTGCCAGCTCACCAGAGTTGGGGGGGGGCTACGAGCAGTACTTC

v_call: TRBV18
d_call: TRBD1
clone_size: NA
j_call: TRBJ2-1
cdr3_aa: CASSPTGAYNEQFF
cdr3_nt: TGTGCCAGCTCCCCGACAGGGGCCTACAATGAGCAGTTCTTC

v_call: TRBV4-1
d_call: NA
clone_size: NA
j_call: TRBJ1-5
cdr3_aa: CASRQGVGQPQHF
cdr3_nt: TGCGCCAGCAGACAGGGAGTGGGTCAGCCCCAGCATTTT

v_call: TRBV7-9
d_call: NA
clone_size: NA
j_call: TRBJ1-4
cdr3_aa: CASSLVGQGSEKLFF
cdr3_nt: TGTGCCAGCAGCTTAGTTGGGCAGGGCAGTGAAAAACTGTTTTTT

v_call: TRBV5-1
d_call: NA
clone_size: NA
j_call: TRBJ1-3
cdr3_aa: CASSGGSSGNTIYF
cdr3_nt: TGCGCCAGCAGCGGAGGGAGCTCTGGAAACACCATATATTTT

v_call: TRBV24-1
d_call: TRBD1
clone_size: NA
j_call: TRBJ2-2
cdr3_aa: CATSDPGQGSGELFF
cdr3_nt: TGTGCCACCAGTGACCCGGGACAGGGCTCCGGGGAGCTGTTTTTT

v_call: TRBV29-1
d_call: NA
clone_size: NA
j_call: TRBJ1-3
cdr3_aa: CSFDSGNTIYF
cdr3_nt: TGCAGCTTCGACAGTGGAAACACCATATATTTT

v_call: TRBV11-2
d_call: TRBD1
clone_size: NA
j_call: TRBJ2-5
cdr3_aa: CASSPGGQGLETQYF
cdr3_nt: TGTGCCAGCAGCCCCGGTGGACAGGGACTAGAGACCCAGTACTTC

v_call: TRBV11-2
d_call: TRBD2
clone_size: NA
j_call: TRBJ2-1
cdr3_aa: CASRGASGRAHEQFF
cdr3_nt: TGTGCCAGCAGGGGAGCTAGCGGGAGGGCCCATGAGCAGTTCTTC

v_call: TRBV30
d_call: TRBD1
clone_size: once
j_call: TRBJ2-3
cdr3_aa: CAWSPGTGVTDTQYF
cdr3_nt: TGTGCCTGGAGTCCCGGGACAGGGGTCACAGATACGCAGTATTTT

v_call: TRBV3-1/TRBV3-2
d_call: TRBD2
clone_size: NA
j_call: TRBJ2-1
cdr3_aa: CASSQYGTSGNEQFF
cdr3_nt: TGTGCCAGCAGCCAATACGGGACTAGCGGGAATGAGCAGTTCTTC

v_call: TRBV7-9
d_call: TRBD1
clone_size: NA
j_call: TRBJ1-1
cdr3_aa: CASSYQTGGTEAFF
cdr3_nt: TGTGCCAGCAGCTATCAGACAGGGGGCACTGAAGCTTTCTTT

v_call: TRBV19
d_call: TRBD2
clone_size: NA
j_call: TRBJ2-7
cdr3_aa: CASSRGGPLDEQYF
cdr3_nt: TGTGCCAGTAGTCGCGGGGGGCCTCTCGACGAGCAGTACTTC

v_call: TRBV18
d_call: NA
clone_size: NA
j_call: TRBJ1-2
cdr3_aa: CASSPQGVGTNYGYTF
cdr3_nt: TGTGCCAGCTCACCACAAGGCGTCGGGACTAACTATGGCTACACCTTC

v_call: TRBV2
d_call: NA
clone_size: NA
j_call: TRBJ2-7
cdr3_aa: CASSPGHKTGRQYF
cdr3_nt: TGTGCCAGTAGTCCGGGACACAAAACCGGGCGGCAGTACTTC

v_call: TRBV5-1
d_call: NA
clone_size: few
j_call: TRBJ2-3
cdr3_aa: CASSTQARTTNPDTQYF
cdr3_nt: TGCGCCAGCAGCACGCAGGCTCGGACTACCAACCCCGATACGCAGTATTTT

v_call: TRBV24-1
d_call: TRBD1
clone_size: NA
j_call: TRBJ1-2
cdr3_aa: CATSDSGTGRYGYTF
cdr3_nt: TGTGCCACCAGTGATTCCGGGACAGGGCGCTATGGCTACACCTTC

v_call: TRBV15
d_call: NA
clone_size: NA
j_call: TRBJ1-5
cdr3_aa: CATSVGQHNQPQHF
cdr3_nt: TGTGCCACCAGCGTCGGACAACACAATCAGCCCCAGCATTTT

v_call: TRBV27
d_call: TRBD1
clone_size: NA
j_call: TRBJ1-4
cdr3_aa: CASSPSGTGGEKLFF
cdr3_nt: TGTGCCAGCAGTCCCTCCGGGACAGGGGGAGAAAAACTGTTTTTT

v_call: TRBV6-2/TRBV6-3
d_call: NA
clone_size: NA
j_call: TRBJ2-1
cdr3_aa: CASSYHLARYNEQFF
cdr3_nt: TGTGCCAGCAGTTACCATCTAGCGAGATACAATGAGCAGTTCTTC

v_call: TRBV2
d_call: NA
clone_size: NA
j_call: TRBJ2-7
cdr3_aa: CASKHRVHEQYF
cdr3_nt: TGTGCCAGCAAACACAGGGTTCACGAGCAGTACTTC

v_call: TRBV6-5
d_call: NA
clone_size: NA
j_call: TRBJ1-3
cdr3_aa: CASSYGGLPGNTIYF
cdr3_nt: TGTGCCAGCAGTTACGGGGGACTTCCCGGAAACACCATATATTTT

v_call: TRBV14
d_call: TRBD2
clone_size: NA
j_call: TRBJ2-3
cdr3_aa: CASSRGGDTQYF
cdr3_nt: TGTGCCAGCAGCCGCGGGGGAGATACGCAGTATTTT

v_call: TRBV7-8
d_call: TRBD2
clone_size: NA
j_call: TRBJ2-6
cdr3_aa: CASSLLAAAGWSRGPGANVLTF
cdr3_nt: TGTGCCAGCAGCTTACTAGCGGCGGCAGGGTGGTCCCGAGGACCTGGGGCCAACGTCCTGACTTTC

v_call: TRBV2
d_call: NA
clone_size: NA
j_call: TRBJ1-4
cdr3_aa: CASRTPRSEKLFF
cdr3_nt: TGTGCCAGCAGGACTCCTCGGAGTGAAAAACTGTTTTTT

v_call: TRBV30
d_call: TRBD1
clone_size: NA
j_call: TRBJ2-5
cdr3_aa: CAWTSTSGTEGFRTQYF
cdr3_nt: TGTGCCTGGACCTCAACCTCCGGGACAGAGGGGTTTAGGACCCAGTACTTC

v_call: TRBV4-1
d_call: NA
clone_size: few
j_call: TRBJ1-4
cdr3_aa: CASSQDVGTNEKLFF
cdr3_nt: TGCGCCAGCAGCCAAGATGTCGGGACTAATGAAAAACTGTTTTTT

v_call: TRBV4-1
d_call: TRBD1
clone_size: NA
j_call: TRBJ2-1
cdr3_aa: CASSPPGTADNEQFF
cdr3_nt: TGCGCCAGCAGCCCCCCCGGGACAGCTGACAATGAGCAGTTCTTC

v_call: TRBV9
d_call: NA
clone_size: NA
j_call: TRBJ2-2
cdr3_aa: CASSAGTGELFF
cdr3_nt: TGTGCCAGCAGCGCCGGCACCGGGGAGCTGTTTTTT

v_call: TRBV7-9
d_call: TRBD2
clone_size: NA
j_call: TRBJ2-6
cdr3_aa: CASSLVGVAGDAGANVLTF
cdr3_nt: TGTGCCAGCAGCTTAGTCGGGGTAGCGGGAGACGCTGGGGCCAACGTCCTGACTTTC

v_call: TRBV2
d_call: NA
clone_size: NA
j_call: TRBJ1-1
cdr3_aa: CASSEMGLSSEAFF
cdr3_nt: TGTGCCAGCAGCGAAATGGGCCTAAGCAGTGAAGCTTTCTTT

v_call: TRBV18
d_call: NA
clone_size: once
j_call: TRBJ2-3
cdr3_aa: CASLLISTDTQYF
cdr3_nt: TGTGCCAGCTTACTGATAAGCACAGATACGCAGTATTTT

v_call: TRBV11-3
d_call: TRBD1
clone_size: NA
j_call: TRBJ2-1
cdr3_aa: CASSLRTGGYNEQFF
cdr3_nt: TGTGCCAGCAGCCTAAGGACAGGGGGCTACAATGAGCAGTTCTTC

v_call: TRBV28
d_call: TRBD1
clone_size: NA
j_call: TRBJ2-7
cdr3_aa: CASWDRAYEQYF
cdr3_nt: TGTGCCAGCTGGGACAGGGCTTACGAGCAGTACTTC

v_call: TRBV11-2
d_call: TRBD2
clone_size: NA
j_call: TRBJ2-7
cdr3_aa: CASSAPRGGGYEQYF
cdr3_nt: TGTGCCAGCAGCGCCCCCCGGGGGGGCGGGTACGAGCAGTACTTC

v_call: TRBV4-1
d_call: NA
clone_size: NA
j_call: TRBJ2-1
cdr3_aa: CASSLMIEHNEQFF
cdr3_nt: TGCGCCAGCAGCCTGATGATAGAACACAATGAGCAGTTCTTC

v_call: TRBV5-1
d_call: NA
clone_size: NA
j_call: TRBJ1-6
cdr3_aa: CASSLDTFTSPLHF
cdr3_nt: TGCGCCAGCAGTCTCGACACATTTACGTCACCCCTCCACTTT

v_call: TRBV2
d_call: TRBD1
clone_size: NA
j_call: TRBJ1-3
cdr3_aa: CASKRTGAGNTIYF
cdr3_nt: TGTGCCAGCAAGAGGACAGGGGCGGGAAACACCATATATTTT

v_call: TRBV12-5
d_call: NA
clone_size: NA
j_call: TRBJ2-3
cdr3_aa: CASGIALRVFGDTQYF
cdr3_nt: TGTGCTAGTGGTATCGCGCTCAGGGTGTTTGGAGATACGCAGTATTTT

v_call: TRBV6-5
d_call: NA
clone_size: NA
j_call: TRBJ2-1
cdr3_aa: CASSQPGNNEQFF
cdr3_nt: TGTGCCAGCAGTCAACCGGGAAACAATGAGCAGTTCTTC

v_call: TRBV11-2
d_call: NA
clone_size: NA
j_call: TRBJ2-3
cdr3_aa: CASSLNGNPADTQYF
cdr3_nt: TGTGCCAGCAGCTTAAACGGTAACCCGGCAGATACGCAGTATTTT

v_call: TRBV3-1/TRBV3-2
d_call: NA
clone_size: NA
j_call: TRBJ1-4
cdr3_aa: CASSQVWRGGYNEKLFF
cdr3_nt: TGTGCCAGCAGCCAAGTTTGGAGGGGGGGCTATAATGAAAAACTGTTTTTT

v_call: TRBV30
d_call: NA
clone_size: NA
j_call: TRBJ1-2
cdr3_aa: CAFTAGGYTF
cdr3_nt: TGTGCTTTCACGGCAGGAGGCTACACCTTC

v_call: TRBV4-1
d_call: NA
clone_size: NA
j_call: TRBJ2-7
cdr3_aa: CASSQGLRTEYYEQYF
cdr3_nt: TGCGCCAGCAGCCAAGGTCTCCGGACAGAGTATTACGAGCAGTACTTC

v_call: TRBV3-1/TRBV3-2
d_call: NA
clone_size: NA
j_call: TRBJ2-3
cdr3_aa: CASSQVYRDTQYF
cdr3_nt: TGTGCCAGCAGCCAAGTTTACCGGGATACGCAGTATTTT

v_call: TRBV27
d_call: NA
clone_size: once
j_call: TRBJ2-1
cdr3_aa: CASSPFSGTVDEQFF
cdr3_nt: TGTGCCAGCAGTCCTTTTAGCGGGACAGTCGATGAGCAGTTCTTC

v_call: TRBV5-4
d_call: NA
clone_size: NA
j_call: TRBJ2-3
cdr3_aa: CASSLTGEDTQYF
cdr3_nt: TGTGCCAGCAGCTTAACGGGGGAGGATACGCAGTATTTT

v_call: TRBV19
d_call: TRBD1
clone_size: NA
j_call: TRBJ2-2
cdr3_aa: CASTVRDSNTGELFF
cdr3_nt: TGTGCCAGTACCGTCCGGGACAGTAACACCGGGGAGCTGTTTTTT